The source of this T cell receptor beta chain is a study of vaccination and CD4 T cells after COVID-19. The wider study: The peptides that stimulated the cells were overlapping spike peptides from SARS-CoV-2, HCoV-NL63, HCoV-OC43 and HCoV-229E. Study-wide results and caveats: Spike mono-reactivity was found in 304 of the 307 vaccine-specific clones identified in convalescent patients.

The Oncomine TCR Beta short-read assay was applied to DNA of cultured CD4+ T cells. In this case, cultured CD4+ T cells provided the extracted genomic DNA. TCRdb called the PCR reads again in MiXCR, with one record for every CDR3 protein. The sample comprises 11,000 to 15,000 distinct CDR3 sequences, roughly 73% of which are singletons, and approximately 11% rests with the top ten. The CDR3 is 14 amino acids. With 5 bases removed from V and 6 bases from J, the gap between germline ends came to 17 bases. The germline CDR1 and CDR2 sequences are MDHEN and SYDVKM. Treatment here: approximately 11-day PBMC culture with coronavirus spike peptide pools or control peptides (ViraFEST assay). ViraFEST enlarged antigen-specific T cell populations with peptide pools and afterwards sequenced TCRs. Of note for this clonotype: Its antigen is undetermined.

V is TRBV28 and J is TRBJ2-7, with D maybe TRBD1 (7 bases). The sample comprised CD4+ T cells from blood, cultured in vitro. The TCR was taken from a human donor who had recovered from COVID-19. The CDR3 sequence is CASSQGGRLTEQYF. The CDR3 nucleotides read TGTGCCAGCAGTCAGGGGGGAAGACTAACCGAGCAGTACTTC.